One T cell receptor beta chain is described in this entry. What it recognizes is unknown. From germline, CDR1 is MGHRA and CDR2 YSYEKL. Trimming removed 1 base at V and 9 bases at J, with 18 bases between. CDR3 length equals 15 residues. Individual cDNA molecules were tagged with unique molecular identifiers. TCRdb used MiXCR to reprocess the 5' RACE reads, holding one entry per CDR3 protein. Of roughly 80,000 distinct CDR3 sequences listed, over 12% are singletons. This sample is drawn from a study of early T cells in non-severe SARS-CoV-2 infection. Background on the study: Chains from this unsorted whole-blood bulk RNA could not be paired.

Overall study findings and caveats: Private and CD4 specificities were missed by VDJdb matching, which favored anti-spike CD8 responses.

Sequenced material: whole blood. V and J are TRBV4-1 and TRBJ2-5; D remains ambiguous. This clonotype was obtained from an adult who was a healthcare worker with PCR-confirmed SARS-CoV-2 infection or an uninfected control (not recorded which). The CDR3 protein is CASSQGFGLVYPQYF. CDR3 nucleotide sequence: TGCGCCAGCAGCCAAGGTTTCGGGTTGGTTTACCCCCAGTACTTC.